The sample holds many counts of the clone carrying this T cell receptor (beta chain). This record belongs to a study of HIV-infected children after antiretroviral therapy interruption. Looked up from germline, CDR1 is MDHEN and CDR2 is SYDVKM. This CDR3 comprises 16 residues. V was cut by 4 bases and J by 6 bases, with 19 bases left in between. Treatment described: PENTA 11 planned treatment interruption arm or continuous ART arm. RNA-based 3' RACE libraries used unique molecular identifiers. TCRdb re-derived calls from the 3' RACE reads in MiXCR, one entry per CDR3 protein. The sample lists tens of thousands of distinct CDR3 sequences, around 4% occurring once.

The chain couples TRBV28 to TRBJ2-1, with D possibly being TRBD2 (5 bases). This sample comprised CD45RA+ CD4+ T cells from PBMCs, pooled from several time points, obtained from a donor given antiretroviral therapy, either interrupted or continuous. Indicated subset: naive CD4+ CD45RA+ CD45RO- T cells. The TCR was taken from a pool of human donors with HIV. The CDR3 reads CASSSGVRGLGNEQFF. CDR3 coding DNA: TGTGCCAGCAGTTCAGGAGTCCGGGGTTTGGGCAATGAGCAGTTCTTC.